Shown below are 32 T cell receptor beta chains from a single sample sequenced in a study of T cell repertoires in cytomegalovirus infection. One entry per CDR3 protein, called by TCRdb with MiXCR from the reads. The sample records approximately 300,000 distinct CDR3 sequences, under 35% being singletons. Their antigens remain unidentified. The source material was cultured PBMCs, sampled from culture after CMV antigen stimulation. Receptors originate from a human donor in good health (CMV status not recorded). Some clones in this sample may be carry-over from other donors' samples.

This clonotype was found a few times. The CDR3 is CASSRTEAFF. CDR3 in DNA: TGTGCCAGCTCCAGAACTGAAGCTTTCTTT. This chain connects TRBV6-1 to TRBJ1-1; unclear D gene. Germline-derived CDR1 and CDR2 are MNHNS and SASEGT. This CDR3 contains 10 residues. V was shortened by 8 bases and J by 5 bases, with 6 bases between the two germline ends.

There are many counts of this clonotype. The chain combines TRBV6-6 with TRBJ2-1, with D perhaps assigned TRBD1 or TRBD2 (5 bases each). The CDR3 spans 15 residues. The V and J ends lost 8 bases and 9 bases respectively, with 23 bases between them. Germline V CDR1 and CDR2: MNHNY, SVGAGI (reference sequence). CDR3 nucleotides: TGTGCCAGCCTTTTTTCGGGACCCACGGATGGTGAGCAGTTCTTC. Its protein product is CASLFSGPTDGEQFF.

This clonotype has just a few counts. This chain uses TRBV5-1 with TRBJ2-7; the D gene could be TRBD1 or TRBD2 (6 bases each). V lost 4 bases, J lost 3 bases, and 17 bases lay in between. CDR1 is SGHRS and CDR2 is YFSETQ in the germline V gene. CDR3 length equals 15 residues. This CDR3 reads CASSQDRQDYYEQYF. In nucleotides, the CDR3 is TGCGCCAGCAGCCAGGACCGACAGGACTACTACGAGCAGTACTTC.

The rearrangement joins TRBV27 to TRBJ2-3, with D perhaps being TRBD1 or TRBD2 (5 bases each). This CDR3 comprises 15 residues. The V gene's germline CDR1 is MNHEY and CDR2 SMNVEV (reference sequence). V was trimmed by 7 bases and J by 4 bases, leaving 18 bases between them. The CDR3 DNA reads TGTGCCAGCAACGGTGTAGAGGGGAATTCAGATACGCAGTATTTT. Protein product: CASNGVEGNSDTQYF.

The sample holds a few counts of this clonotype. The chain employs TRBV12-3 or TRBV12-4 and TRBJ2-7; D is ambiguous. There are 12 residues in the CDR3. V gave up 5 bases and J gave up 5 bases, with 10 bases separating them. CDR3 DNA sequence: TGTGCCAGCAGTCCCTCCACTAACGAGCAGTACTTC. As protein: CASSPSTNEQYF.

The sample holds many counts of this clonotype. In DNA form, the CDR3 reads TGTGCCAGCATCCCTCTACGGGCGTTAGCGGACCTAATGGGAGATACGCAGTATTTT. This gives the protein CASIPLRALADLMGDTQYF. This chain links TRBV28 with TRBJ2-3, with TRBD2 as a possible D gene (6 bases). CDR1 and CDR2 from the germline V gene are MDHEN and SYDVKM. The CDR3 extends over 19 amino acids. V was trimmed by 7 bases and J by 5 bases, leaving 31 bases between them. The full variable domain, with the rest looked up from reference TRBV28 and TRBJ2-3, is DVKVTQSSRYLVKRTGEKVFLECVQDMDHENMFWYRQDPGLGLRLIYFSYDVKMKEKGDIPEGYSVSREKKERFSLILESASTNQTSMYLCASIPLRALADLMGDTQYFGPGTRLTVL.

This clonotype was counted between two and nine times. The chain links TRBV28 to TRBJ2-6; 9 positions match TRBD1. The V and J ends lost 7 bases and 2 bases, in that order; junction bases with no gene match: 9. The germline gives CDR1 MDHEN, CDR2 SYDVKM. The CDR3 consists of 17 residues. The CDR3 DNA follows: TGTGCCAGCACCTCCGGGACAGGGCTGACTGGGGCCAACGTCCTGACTTTC. Its protein product is CASTSGTGLTGANVLTF.

The rearrangement joins TRBV19 to TRBJ1-1; D not resolved. The CDR3 length is 14 residues. In germline, CDR1 is LNHDA, CDR2 SQIVND (reference sequence). Trimming stripped 4 bases from V and 0 bases from J, with 9 bases between. The CDR3 is CASSRGALNTEAFF. CDR3 DNA sequence: TGTGCCAGTAGTAGGGGAGCCCTGAACACTGAAGCTTTCTTT.

J is TRBJ2-2 and V is TRBV27; either TRBD1 or TRBD2 may supply D (7 bases each). CDR1 is MNHEY, CDR2 SMNVEV, per germline (reference sequence). The CDR3 consists of 20 residues. Trimming stripped 2 bases from V and 0 bases from J, with 22 bases between. The CDR3 loop is CASSLGTTSGDSSNTGELFF. In nucleotides, the CDR3 is TGTGCCAGCAGTTTAGGAACTACAAGCGGGGACAGCTCGAACACCGGGGAGCTGTTTTTT.

The rearrangement uses TRBV12-3 or TRBV12-4 and TRBJ2-2, with D possibly called TRBD1 or TRBD2 (5 bases each). This CDR3 has 13 residues. Trimming took 5 bases from V and 4 from J, leaving 8 bases between them. The CDR3 bases are TGTGCCAGCAGTCGGGACCTCACCGGGGAGCTGTTTTTT. Its protein is CASSRDLTGELFF.

This clonotype came up a few times. The chain combines TRBV6-4 with TRBJ2-2, with 7 positions matching TRBD2. Looked up from germline, CDR1 is MRHNA and CDR2 is SNTAGT. This CDR3 comprises 14 residues. V lost 10 bases to trimming and J lost 4 bases; unmatched junction nucleotides: 9. The CDR3 here is CATRRGRSTGELFF. In nucleotides, the CDR3 is TGTGCCACCAGGCGGGGGAGGAGCACCGGGGAGCTGTTTTTT.

The chain employs TRBV19 and TRBJ1-1; the D gene is possibly TRBD1 (5 bases). The CDR3 extends over 12 amino acids. The germline V and J ends were trimmed by 3 bases and 9 bases, with 11 bases remaining between them. Germline V lookup: CDR1 LNHDA, CDR2 SQIVND (reference sequence). The DNA of the CDR3 is TGTGCCAGTAGTATTGAGGGGCTAAAAGCTTTCTTT. The encoded protein is CASSIEGLKAFF.

The chain couples TRBV6-2 or TRBV6-3 to TRBJ2-7; 8 bases fit TRBD2. The length of the CDR3 is 14 residues. V lost 8 bases and J lost 5; bases outside the gene matches: 11. Germline V gives CDR1 MNHEY, CDR2 SVGEGT. The CDR3 sequence is CASGESGGVNEQYF. CDR3 nucleotide sequence: TGTGCCAGCGGCGAGTCGGGAGGGGTCAACGAGCAGTACTTC.

The CDR3 loop is CASSPPEESNEKLFF. In DNA, the CDR3 is TGTGCCAGCAGCCCCCCGGAGGAGAGTAATGAAAAACTGTTTTTT. J is TRBJ1-4 and V is TRBV6-6; D is uncertain. The V gene lost 6 bases and the J gene lost 4 bases, with 15 bases spanning the gap. The germline CDR1 and CDR2 sequences are MNHNY and SVGAGI (reference sequence). The CDR3 runs to 15 residues.

This clonotype occurred a few times. The J gene is TRBJ1-2, the V gene TRBV6-5, with D tentatively TRBD1 (6 bases). There are 14 residues in the CDR3. Germline V gives CDR1 MNHEY, CDR2 SVGAGI. Trimming took off 0 bases at V and 6 bases at J, with 11 bases between the two ends. The CDR3 is CASSYSNGGNGYTF. CDR3 in DNA: TGTGCCAGCAGTTACTCAAATGGGGGCAATGGCTACACCTTC.

This clonotype is a singleton in its sample. V and J are TRBV6-8 and TRBJ1-6; D uncertain. Trimming cost V 4 bases and J 6 bases, with 13 bases left between them. The CDR3 is 15 amino acids. Germline V CDR1 and CDR2: MNHGY, SAAAGT. CDR3 nucleotide sequence: TGTGCCAGCAGTTCCCTCCACTATCCTAATTCACCCCTCCACTTT. Translation: CASSSLHYPNSPLHF.

The rearrangement uses TRBV27 and TRBJ2-3, with D perhaps TRBD1 or TRBD2 (7 bases each). This CDR3 has 18 residues. V lost 6 bases and J 3 bases, leaving 25 bases between the germline ends. Per germline, CDR1 MNHEY and CDR2 SMNVEV (reference sequence). The CDR3 here is CASRVRGTTGRGTDTQYF. CDR3 coding DNA: TGTGCCAGCAGAGTCCGGGGGACGACAGGGAGGGGGACAGATACGCAGTATTTT.

About this clonotype: At one boundary the junction diverges from the germline segment, which might be a read error. V gene TRBV30 combines with J gene TRBJ2-1; maybe TRBD1 (5 bases). Germline CDR1 GTSNPN, CDR2 SVGIG (reference sequence). CDR3 length equals 15 residues. The CDR3 reads CAWSTGRVMYNEQSF. The CDR3 nucleotides are TGTGCCTGGAGTACAGGCAGGGTGATGTACAATGAGCAGTCCTTC.

V is TRBV12-3 or TRBV12-4 and J is TRBJ1-6, with TRBD1 as a possible D gene (6 bases). This CDR3 has 14 amino acids. V was pared by 5 bases and J by 7 bases, with 12 bases between. The CDR3 protein is CASSGGGGNSPLHF. In nucleotides, the CDR3 is TGTGCCAGCAGTGGGGGCGGGGGAAATTCACCCCTCCACTTT.

There are a few counts of this clonotype. V and J are TRBV19 and TRBJ1-3, with 8 bases that match TRBD1. The J segment lost 1 base and the V segment lost 3 bases, leaving 8 bases of the junction unmatched. In germline, CDR1 is LNHDA, CDR2 SQIVND (reference sequence). The CDR3 contains 17 residues. The CDR3 reads CASSIHFRGLSGNTIYF. The DNA for the CDR3 is TGTGCCAGTAGTATCCACTTCAGGGGGCTTTCTGGAAACACCATATATTTT.

V gene TRBV7-6 combines with J gene TRBJ2-7; D is uncertain. Germline V gene data show CDR1 as SGHVS and CDR2 as FNYEAQ. The CDR3 runs to 12 residues. V dropped 5 bases and J dropped 7 bases, with 12 bases sitting between them. The CDR3 sequence is CASSPPNEEQYF. CDR3 bases: TGTGCCAGCAGCCCCCCGAACGAGGAGCAGTACTTC.

The V gene is TRBV9, the J gene TRBJ2-3, with 9 bases identical to TRBD2. Looked up from germline, CDR1 is SGDLS and CDR2 is YYNGEE. The CDR3 length is 16 residues. Losses at the gene ends were 3 bases for V and 1 base for J; bases not matched to a gene: 6. This CDR3 is CASSEGSSGGTDTQYF. For the CDR3, the DNA is TGTGCCAGCAGCGAGGGGTCTAGCGGGGGCACAGATACGCAGTATTTT.

This clonotype occurred many times. This chain uses TRBV11-3 with TRBJ1-2; 10 bases map to TRBD1. CDR1 is SGHNT and CDR2 is YENEEA in the germline V gene. The CDR3 has 13 residues. The V and J ends lost 5 bases and 8 bases, in that order; junction bases with no gene match: 5. CDR3 loop: CASSPGTGVGYTF. DNA of the CDR3: TGTGCCAGCAGCCCCGGGACAGGGGTAGGCTACACCTTC.

Of note for this clonotype: Given a much more abundant clone one base away, this may be a read error. The chain uses TRBV19 and TRBJ2-1, with D unresolved. The CDR3 extends over 12 amino acids. In germline, CDR1 is LNHDA, CDR2 SQIVND (reference sequence). This CDR3 is CASSYRVNEQSF. In DNA form, the CDR3 reads TGTGCCAGTAGTTATAGGGTCAATGAGCAGTCCTTC.

The chain joins TRBV12-3 or TRBV12-4 to TRBJ1-3, with D tentatively TRBD1 (5 bases). This CDR3 is 17 amino acids long. The ends were cut back, 5 bases at V and 2 bases at J, with 19 bases in the middle. The CDR3 nucleotides read TGTGCCAGCAGTCCACTGAACAGGCCGATAGCTGGAAACACCATATATTTT. As protein: CASSPLNRPIAGNTIYF.

The genes are TRBV6-1 and TRBJ1-1, with 7 bases aligning to TRBD1. The CDR3 runs to 14 residues. V shed 1 base and J 11 bases; nucleotides not matched to a gene: 10. From germline, CDR1 is MNHNS and CDR2 SASEGT. The CDR3 is CASSEVGQTSLAFF. The CDR3 region has the DNA TGTGCCAGCAGTGAAGTGGGACAGACCTCTCTCGCTTTCTTT.

The rearrangement joins TRBV27 to TRBJ2-6; D uncertain. Germline V CDR1 and CDR2: MNHEY, SMNVEV (reference sequence). The CDR3 consists of 17 residues. Trimming left V 3 bases short and J 0 bases short, with 12 bases between. CDR3 nucleotides: TGTGCCAGCAGTTTGCTGGGGATAAGCTCTGGGGCCAACGTCCTGACTTTC. It translates to CASSLLGISSGANVLTF.

The rearrangement uses TRBV15 and TRBJ1-3, with 9 bases identical to TRBD1. The CDR3 covers 19 residues. CDR1 is LNHNV, CDR2 YYDKDF, per germline (reference sequence). Trimming cost V 0 bases and J 7 bases; bases outside gene matches: 16. CDR3 residues: CATSRDRGTRGQGENTIYF. The CDR3 bases are TGTGCCACCAGCAGAGACCGGGGCACGAGGGGACAGGGAGAGAACACCATATATTTT.

In DNA, the CDR3 is TGTGCCATCAGTGGGATTTACAATGAGCAGTTCTTC. Translated, it gives CAISGIYNEQFF. V and J are TRBV10-3 and TRBJ2-1; D not certain. Germline V CDR1 and CDR2: ENHRY, SYGVKD. The CDR3 is made up of 12 amino acids. V was cut by 4 bases and J by 4 bases, with 5 bases left in between.

The J gene is TRBJ2-1, the V gene TRBV18, with D perhaps matching TRBD2 (6 bases). V was shortened by 1 base and J by 12 bases, with 22 bases between the two germline ends. CDR1 and CDR2 from the germline V gene are KGHSH and LQKENI. The CDR3 runs to 16 residues. CDR3 sequence reads: CASSPHPGAGLHGQFF. CDR3 nucleotide sequence: TGTGCCAGCTCACCACACCCGGGTGCGGGGCTCCATGGGCAGTTCTTC.

This rearrangement joins TRBV4-1 to TRBJ2-6; tentative D call: TRBD1 (5 bases). V dropped 1 base and J dropped 12 bases, with 19 bases sitting between them. In germline, CDR1 is MGHRA, CDR2 YSYEKL. The CDR3 is made up of 16 amino acids. The CDR3 DNA reads TGCGCCAGCAGCCAAGGACAGCTGATCCCTCGGAGCGTCCTGACTTTC. Its protein product is CASSQGQLIPRSVLTF.

This clonotype was seen a few times. The V call is TRBV7-6, the J call TRBJ2-5, with D tentatively TRBD1 (5 bases). This CDR3 region has 13 residues. CDR1 is SGHVS, CDR2 FNYEAQ, per germline. V was cut by 6 bases and J by 5 bases, with 13 bases left in between. CDR3 coding DNA: TGTGCCAGCAGGCTCAGGGTAGGCGAGACCCAGTACTTC. It specifies CASRLRVGETQYF. Combining the CDR3 with reference TRBV7-6 and TRBJ2-5 gives the whole variable domain GAGVSQSPRYKVTKRGQDVALRCDPISGHVSLYWYRQALGQGPEFLTYFNYEAQQDKSGLPNDRFSAERPEGSISTLTIQRTEQRDSAMYRCASRLRVGETQYFGPGTRLLVL.